Following are 10 T cell receptor beta chains from one sample sequenced in a study of blood T cells in healthy people across ages. Using a J-beta primer mix together with a sample-barcoded 5' primer, a second PCR was run for about 7 to 12 cycles. MiXCR, run by TCRdb on the 5' RACE reads, gives a single entry per CDR3 protein. Here the sample spans 700,000 or so distinct CDR3 sequences, about 20% being singletons. The material sequenced was blood. Receptors were obtained from a man between 65 and 80 years old in good health.

This sequence joins TRBV28 and TRBJ1-3, with D unresolved. CDR3 length equals 15 residues. The V end was cut by 2 bases, the J end by 2 bases, with 10 bases between. The germline CDR1 and CDR2 sequences are MDHEN and SYDVKM. Here the CDR3 DNA reads TGTGCCAGCAGTTTACCGGTCGGGGCTGGAAACACCATATATTTT. Its protein is CASSLPVGAGNTIYF. Supplemented by reference TRBV28 and TRBJ1-3, the full variable domain reads DVKVTQSSRYLVKRTGEKVFLECVQDMDHENMFWYRQDPGLGLRLIYFSYDVKMKEKGDIPEGYSVSREKKERFSLILESASTNQTSMYLCASSLPVGAGNTIYFGEGSWLTVV.

This chain links TRBV27 with TRBJ2-3, with D perhaps matching TRBD2 (5 bases). The germline V gene encodes CDR1 MNHEY and CDR2 SMNVEV (reference sequence). The CDR3 spans 12 residues. The V end lost 0 bases, the J end lost 12 bases, and 10 bases lay between the germline ends. Written as DNA, the CDR3 is TGTGCCAGCAGTTTATCGACGGGGTCCCAGTATTTT. This codes for CASSLSTGSQYF.

The chain links TRBV15 to TRBJ2-3, with 13 bases aligning to TRBD2. The germline V gene encodes CDR1 LNHNV and CDR2 YYDKDF (reference sequence). The CDR3 totals 14 residues. The V segment lost 3 bases and the J segment 8 bases; nucleotides outside the gene matches: 2. CDR3 sequence reads: CATSSGLAGVTQYF. In nucleotides, the CDR3 is TGTGCCACCAGCAGCGGACTAGCGGGAGTTACGCAGTATTTT.

This clonotype was counted many times. This chain uses TRBV10-1 with TRBJ2-5, with TRBD2 matching 7 bases. The CDR3 loop spans 15 amino acids. Germline V CDR1 and CDR2: WNHNN, SYGVQD (reference sequence). The V segment lost 6 bases and the J segment 3 bases; nucleotides outside the gene matches: 10. The CDR3 region has the DNA TGCGCCAGCAGGCCCAGCGGGACGGATAAAGAGACCCAGTACTTC. Protein product: CASRPSGTDKETQYF.

The CDR3 region has the DNA TGTGCCAGCACGCGAGACAACTCCTACAATGAGCAGTTCTTC. Protein product: CASTRDNSYNEQFF. This rearrangement joins TRBV6-2 or TRBV6-3 to TRBJ2-1; no firm D call. Germline V lookup: CDR1 MNHEY, CDR2 SVGEGT. The CDR3 length is 14 residues. V was clipped by 7 bases and J by 0 bases, with 10 bases between them.

This clonotype has a handful of counts. The CDR3 region is CATRVPTGDNQGYTF. The CDR3 DNA sequence: TGTGCCACCAGAGTCCCGACAGGGGATAATCAGGGCTACACCTTC. The rearrangement links TRBV15 to TRBJ1-2; 8 nucleotides match TRBD1. Looked up from germline, CDR1 is LNHNV and CDR2 is YYDKDF (reference sequence). The CDR3 consists of 15 residues. The V gene end was trimmed by 6 bases and the J gene end by 8 bases; junction bases not matched to a gene: 14. Full variable domain (remainder filled in from reference TRBV15 and TRBJ1-2): DAMVIQNPRYQVTQFGKPVTLSCSQTLNHNVMYWYQQKSSQAPKLLFHYYDKDFNNEADTPDNFQSRRPNTSFCFLDIRSPGLGDTAMYLCATRVPTGDNQGYTFGSGTRLTVV.

In DNA form, the CDR3 reads TGTGCCAGCAGGTTCGGGGGCCTCACCGGGGAGCTGTTTTTT. It encodes CASRFGGLTGELFF. The gene calls are TRBV27 and TRBJ2-2; either TRBD1 or TRBD2 may supply D (6 bases each). The CDR3 runs 14 residues. Germline CDR1 reads MNHEY; CDR2 reads SMNVEV (reference sequence). V was pared by 6 bases and J by 4 bases, with 12 bases between.

A few counts support this clonotype. This chain joins TRBV6-2 or TRBV6-3 and TRBJ1-2; no clear D gene. V dropped 3 bases and J dropped 6 bases, with 5 bases sitting between them. This CDR3 is 11 amino acids long. Looked up from germline, CDR1 is MNHEY and CDR2 is SVGEGT. Here the CDR3 reads CASSYLHGYTF. CDR3 bases: TGTGCCAGCAGTTATCTTCATGGCTACACCTTC.

This clonotype has more than one count but fewer than ten. The rearrangement links TRBV6-1 to TRBJ1-2, with no clear D. V lost 3 bases and J lost 8, with 7 bases in between. The CDR3 is 11 residues long. Germline V CDR1 and CDR2: MNHNS, SASEGT. CDR3 DNA: TGTGCCAGCAGTGACCGGGTGGGCTACACCTTC. Translating gives CASSDRVGYTF.

The chain links TRBV5-1 to TRBJ1-1; TRBD1 aligns across 9 bases. CDR1 is SGHRS and CDR2 is YFSETQ in the germline V gene. V lost 2 bases and J lost 4; bases outside the gene matches: 6. The CDR3 runs to 15 residues. CDR3 nucleotides: TGCGCCAGCAGCTTAATGCCGGGACAGGGCACTGAAGCTTTCTTT. Translating gives CASSLMPGQGTEAFF.